The present T cell receptor beta chain was sequenced within a study of blood T cell repertoires in COVID-19. The germline CDR1 and CDR2 sequences are LGHDT and YNNKEL (reference sequence). CDR3 size: 18 residues. V was pared by 1 base and J by 3 bases, with 11 bases of the junction left unmatched. In the study's own analysis: From reference gene primer amplification, estimates of nucleated cell counts were derived. Using immunoSEQ multiplex PCR, the repertoire was profiled, and TCRdb retains in-frame clones only, with some absent. V and J calls plus clone size are reproduced from that table; the DNA served to infer D and trimming. The top ten hold approximately 3.9% of the sample, which has 120,000 or so clones, around 80% seen once.

This clonotype was obtained from a woman aged 80 or over with acute or convalescent COVID-19. The material sequenced was peripheral blood. The chain recombines TRBV3-1 (or the pseudogene TRBV3-2) with TRBJ2-2; 7 bases agree with TRBD2. CDR3 residues: CASSQVSWLAAYTGELFF. The CDR3 bases are TGTGCCAGCAGCCAAGTCAGCTGGCTAGCGGCCTACACCGGGGAGCTGTTTTTT.